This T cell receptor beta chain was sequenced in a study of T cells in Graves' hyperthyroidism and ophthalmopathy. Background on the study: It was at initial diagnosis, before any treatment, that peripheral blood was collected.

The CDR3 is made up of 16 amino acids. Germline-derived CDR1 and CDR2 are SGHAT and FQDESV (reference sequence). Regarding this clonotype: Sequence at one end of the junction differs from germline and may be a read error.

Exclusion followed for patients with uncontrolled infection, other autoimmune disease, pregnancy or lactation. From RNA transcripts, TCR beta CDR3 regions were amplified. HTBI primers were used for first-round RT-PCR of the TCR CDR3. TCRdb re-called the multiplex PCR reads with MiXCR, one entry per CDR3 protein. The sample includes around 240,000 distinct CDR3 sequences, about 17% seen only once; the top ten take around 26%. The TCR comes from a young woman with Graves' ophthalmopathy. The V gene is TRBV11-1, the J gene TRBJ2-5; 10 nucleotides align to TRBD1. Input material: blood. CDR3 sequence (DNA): TGCGCCAGCAGCGGAACGACAGGGGGCCTTGCGGAGACCCAGTACTTC. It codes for CASSGTTGGLAETQYF.